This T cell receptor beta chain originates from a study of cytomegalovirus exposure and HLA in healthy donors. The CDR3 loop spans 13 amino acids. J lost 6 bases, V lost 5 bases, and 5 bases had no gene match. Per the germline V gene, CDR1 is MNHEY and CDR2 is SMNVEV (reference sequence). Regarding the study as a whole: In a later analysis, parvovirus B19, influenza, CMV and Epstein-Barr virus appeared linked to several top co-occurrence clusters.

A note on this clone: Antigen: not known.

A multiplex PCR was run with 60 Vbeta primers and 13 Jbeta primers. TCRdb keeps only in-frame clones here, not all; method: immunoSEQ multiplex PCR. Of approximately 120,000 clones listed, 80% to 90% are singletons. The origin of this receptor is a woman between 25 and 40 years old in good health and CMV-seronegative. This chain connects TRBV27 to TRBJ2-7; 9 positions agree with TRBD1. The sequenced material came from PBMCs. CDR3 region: CASSPWTGAEQYF. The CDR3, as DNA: TGTGCCAGCAGTCCCTGGACAGGGGCCGAGCAGTACTTC.